This TCR beta chain was recovered during a study of blood T cell repertoires in COVID-19. Study overall: The origin of the acute and convalescent COVID-19 samples was the United States, Italy and Spain.

V lost 5 bases to trimming and J lost 8 bases; unmatched junction nucleotides: 3. The CDR3 length is 12 residues. The germline V gene has CDR1 LNHDA and CDR2 SQIVND (reference sequence). As for this clone: At the DNA level, this CDR3 is encoded by other sequences in the same sample as well.

The authors' processing: Reference gene primers were amplified, and this amplification served to estimate nucleated cell counts. Clones were sequenced by immunoSEQ multiplex PCR, and TCRdb holds only the in-frame ones, with some missing. V, J and clone size derive from that table, while D and trimming were established from the DNA sequence. The table has 140,000 to 150,000 clones, roughly 78% seen once; the top ten hold about 15%. The source of this sequence is a human donor with acute or convalescent COVID-19. The donor label of this sample is uncertain. The sample consisted of peripheral blood. The rearrangement links TRBV19 to TRBJ1-2; the match to TRBD1 covers 9 bases. The CDR3 here is CASSLTGGGYTF. DNA for the CDR3: TGTGCCAGTAGTTTAACAGGGGGCGGCTACACCTTC.